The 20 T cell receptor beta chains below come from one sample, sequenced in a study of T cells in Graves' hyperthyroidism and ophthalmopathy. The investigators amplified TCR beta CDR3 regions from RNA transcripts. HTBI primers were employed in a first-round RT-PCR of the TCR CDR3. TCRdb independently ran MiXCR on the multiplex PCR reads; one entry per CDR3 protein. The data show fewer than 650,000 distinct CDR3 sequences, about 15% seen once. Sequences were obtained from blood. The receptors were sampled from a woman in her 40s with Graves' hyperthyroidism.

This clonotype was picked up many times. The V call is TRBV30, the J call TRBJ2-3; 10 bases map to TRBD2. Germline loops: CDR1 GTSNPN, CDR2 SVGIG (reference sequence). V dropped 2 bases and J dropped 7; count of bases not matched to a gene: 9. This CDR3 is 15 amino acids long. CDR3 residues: CAWSHRLAGVYTQYF. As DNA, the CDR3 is TGTGCCTGGAGTCATAGGCTAGCGGGAGTGTATACGCAGTATTTT.

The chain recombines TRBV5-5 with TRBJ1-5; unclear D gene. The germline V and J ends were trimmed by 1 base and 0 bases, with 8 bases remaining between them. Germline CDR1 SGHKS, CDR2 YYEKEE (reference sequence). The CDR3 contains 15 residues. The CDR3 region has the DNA TGTGCCAGCAGCTTGACGAGCTATAGCAATCAGCCCCAGCATTTT. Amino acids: CASSLTSYSNQPQHF.

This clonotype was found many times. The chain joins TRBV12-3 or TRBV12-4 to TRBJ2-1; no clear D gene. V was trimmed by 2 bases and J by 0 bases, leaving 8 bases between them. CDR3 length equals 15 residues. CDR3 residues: CASSLKAASYNEQFF. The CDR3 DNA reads TGTGCCAGCAGTTTAAAGGCGGCCTCCTACAATGAGCAGTTCTTC.

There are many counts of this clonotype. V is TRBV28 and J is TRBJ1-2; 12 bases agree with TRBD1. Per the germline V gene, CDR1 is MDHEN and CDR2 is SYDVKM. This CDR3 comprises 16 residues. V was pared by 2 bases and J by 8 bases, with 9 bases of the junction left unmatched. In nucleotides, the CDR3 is TGTGCCAGCAGTTTAGGAGGGGACAGGGGGCGCGAAGGCTACACCTTC. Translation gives CASSLGGDRGREGYTF.

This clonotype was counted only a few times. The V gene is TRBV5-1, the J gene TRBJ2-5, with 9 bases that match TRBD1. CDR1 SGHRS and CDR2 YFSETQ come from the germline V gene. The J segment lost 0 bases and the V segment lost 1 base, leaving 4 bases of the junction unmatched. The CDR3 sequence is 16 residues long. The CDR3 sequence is CASSLNGQGYQETQYF. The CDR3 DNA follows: TGCGCCAGCAGCTTGAATGGACAGGGGTACCAAGAGACCCAGTACTTC. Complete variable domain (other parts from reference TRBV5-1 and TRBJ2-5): KAGVTQTPRYLIKTRGQQVTLSCSPISGHRSVSWYQQTPGQGLQFLFEYFSETQRNKGNFPGRFSGRQFSNSRSEMNVSTLELGDSALYLCASSLNGQGYQETQYFGPGTRLLVL.

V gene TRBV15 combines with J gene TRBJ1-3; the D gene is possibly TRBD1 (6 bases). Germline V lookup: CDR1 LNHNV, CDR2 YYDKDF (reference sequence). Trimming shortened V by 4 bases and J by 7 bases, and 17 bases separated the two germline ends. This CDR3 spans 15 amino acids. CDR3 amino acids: CATSTIFRGLNTIYF. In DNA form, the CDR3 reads TGTGCCACCAGCACTATTTTCAGGGGATTGAACACCATATATTTT.

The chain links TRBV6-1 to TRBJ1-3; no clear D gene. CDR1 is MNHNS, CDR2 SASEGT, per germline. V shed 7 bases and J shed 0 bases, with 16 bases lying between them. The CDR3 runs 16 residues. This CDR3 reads CASTVEIGISGNTIYF. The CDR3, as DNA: TGTGCCAGCACCGTGGAGATAGGAATCTCTGGAAACACCATATATTTT.

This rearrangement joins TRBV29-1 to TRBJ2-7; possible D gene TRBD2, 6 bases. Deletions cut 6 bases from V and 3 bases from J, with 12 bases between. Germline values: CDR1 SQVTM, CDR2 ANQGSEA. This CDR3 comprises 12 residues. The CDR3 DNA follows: TGCAGCGTAGTCAGGACTAACTACGAGCAGTACTTC. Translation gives CSVVRTNYEQYF.

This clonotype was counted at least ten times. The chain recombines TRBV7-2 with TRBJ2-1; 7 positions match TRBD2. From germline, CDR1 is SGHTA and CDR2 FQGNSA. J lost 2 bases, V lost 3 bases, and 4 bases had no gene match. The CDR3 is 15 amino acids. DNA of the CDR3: TGTGCCAGCAGCTTTTCAGCGGGAACCTACAATGAGCAGTTCTTC. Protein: CASSFSAGTYNEQFF.

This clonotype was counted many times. The CDR3 nucleotides are TGTGCCAGCAGCTCCACCCCGAGTGCAGATACGCAGTATTTT. Translated: CASSSTPSADTQYF. The J gene is TRBJ2-3, the V gene TRBV7-9; D is unresolved. V dropped 4 bases and J dropped 4 bases, with 12 bases sitting between them. This CDR3 has 14 residues. The germline V gene encodes CDR1 SEHNR and CDR2 FQNEAQ (reference sequence).

For the CDR3, the DNA is TGTGCCAGCAGTCAGGGGGACAGGGGGTCTAACACTGAAGCTTTCTTT. Amino acid sequence: CASSQGDRGSNTEAFF. The V gene is TRBV12-3 or TRBV12-4, the J gene TRBJ1-1; 11 bases are shared with TRBD1. With V trimmed by 5 bases and J by 2 bases, 7 bases remained unmatched. The CDR3 spans 16 residues.

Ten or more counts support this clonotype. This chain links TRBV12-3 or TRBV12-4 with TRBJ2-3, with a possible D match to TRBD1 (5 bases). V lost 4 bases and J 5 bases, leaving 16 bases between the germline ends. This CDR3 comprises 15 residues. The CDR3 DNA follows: TGTGCCAGCAGTTCCTGGACAAGGCGCGTAGATACGCAGTATTTT. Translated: CASSSWTRRVDTQYF.

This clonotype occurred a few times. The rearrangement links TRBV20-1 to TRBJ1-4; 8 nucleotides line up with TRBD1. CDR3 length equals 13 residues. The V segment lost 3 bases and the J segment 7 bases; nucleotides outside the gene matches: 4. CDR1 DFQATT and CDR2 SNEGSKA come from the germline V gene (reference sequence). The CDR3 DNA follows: TGCAGTGCTAGTAGGACAGGGACTGAAAAACTGTTTTTT. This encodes CSASRTGTEKLFF.

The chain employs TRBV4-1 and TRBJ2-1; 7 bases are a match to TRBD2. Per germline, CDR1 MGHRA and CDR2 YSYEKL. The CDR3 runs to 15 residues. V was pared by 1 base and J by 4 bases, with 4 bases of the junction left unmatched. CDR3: CASSQGASGYNEQFF. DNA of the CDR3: TGCGCCAGCAGCCAAGGGGCTAGCGGATACAATGAGCAGTTCTTC.

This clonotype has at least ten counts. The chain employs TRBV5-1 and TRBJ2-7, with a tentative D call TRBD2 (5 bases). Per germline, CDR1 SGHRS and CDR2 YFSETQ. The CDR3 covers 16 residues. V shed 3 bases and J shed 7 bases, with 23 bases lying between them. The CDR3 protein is CASSSPEVDSREEQYF. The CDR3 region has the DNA TGCGCCAGCAGCTCTCCGGAGGTGGACTCCCGGGAAGAGCAGTACTTC.

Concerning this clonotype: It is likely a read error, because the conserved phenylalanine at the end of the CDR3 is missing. CDR3 coding DNA: TGTGCCAGCTCTACAAGGGGGGGGAACACTGAAGCTTTCTCT. Translated, it gives CASSTRGGNTEAFS. V gene TRBV18 combines with J gene TRBJ1-1; D perhaps matches TRBD1 (6 bases). This CDR3 comprises 14 residues. V was pared by 6 bases and J by 1 base, with 12 bases between. The germline CDR1 and CDR2 sequences are KGHSH and LQKENI.

CDR3 sequence (DNA): TGTGCCAGCGGACTAAACAAAAACATTCAGTACTTC. It yields the protein CASGLNKNIQYF. V gene TRBV28 combines with J gene TRBJ2-4; D might be TRBD2 (6 bases). Germline-derived CDR1 and CDR2 are MDHEN and SYDVKM. This CDR3 comprises 12 residues. Between the trimmed V and J ends, which lost 8 bases and 3 bases, there was a span of 8 bases.

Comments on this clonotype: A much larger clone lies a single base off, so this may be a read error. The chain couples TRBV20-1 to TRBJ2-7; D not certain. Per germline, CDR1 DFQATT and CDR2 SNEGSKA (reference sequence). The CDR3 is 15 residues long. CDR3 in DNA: TGCAGTGCTAGAGATCCGGTTCGTGGGTCCTACGATCAGTACTTC. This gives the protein CSARDPVRGSYDQYF.

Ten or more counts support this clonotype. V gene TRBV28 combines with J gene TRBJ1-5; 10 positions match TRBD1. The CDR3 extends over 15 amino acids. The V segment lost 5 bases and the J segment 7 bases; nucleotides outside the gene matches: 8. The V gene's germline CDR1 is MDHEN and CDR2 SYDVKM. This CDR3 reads CASSLGTGVGQPQHF. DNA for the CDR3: TGTGCCAGCAGTCTGGGGACAGGGGTCGGCCAGCCCCAGCATTTT.

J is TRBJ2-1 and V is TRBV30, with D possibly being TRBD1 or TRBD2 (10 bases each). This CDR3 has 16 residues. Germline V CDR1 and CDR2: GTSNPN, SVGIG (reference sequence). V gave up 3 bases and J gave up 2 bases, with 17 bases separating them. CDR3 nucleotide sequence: TGTGCCTGGAGAACTAGCGGGACAGGGGCCTACAATGAGCAGTTCTTC. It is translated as CAWRTSGTGAYNEQFF.